One sample yielded the 25 T cell receptor beta chains listed below, sequenced in a study of OX40 agonist ivuxolimab in advanced cancers. Here immunoSEQ multiplex PCR was the method, and the copy in TCRdb shows in-frame clones only, minus some. Among about 82,000 clones, about 88% were seen once, and the ten largest hold around 0.94%. The specimen was CD4+ or CD8+ T cells sorted from blood, collected in a trial of the OX40 agonist ivuxolimab. The receptors originated from an adult with an advanced solid tumor such as melanoma, head and neck, liver or kidney cancer.

The sample holds a few counts of this clone. V gene TRBV27 combines with J gene TRBJ2-5; 7 bases fit TRBD1. After removal of 6 bases from V and 9 bases from J, the junction contained 19 bases not matched to a gene. The CDR3 extends over 16 amino acids. Germline V lookup: CDR1 MNHEY, CDR2 SMNVEV (reference sequence). The CDR3 is CASSPGLEGQRSSQYF. The CDR3 DNA follows: TGTGCCAGCAGCCCCGGGCTTGAGGGACAGCGGAGTTCCCAGTACTTC.

This clone was detected once. The chain combines TRBV15 with TRBJ1-1; unclear D gene. Trimming removed 0 bases from V and 4 bases from J, with 9 bases in between. From germline, CDR1 is LNHNV and CDR2 YYDKDF (reference sequence). The CDR3 consists of 14 residues. CDR3 DNA sequence: TGTGCCACCAGCAGAGATACCGGGGTCACTGAAGCTTTCTTT. It codes for CATSRDTGVTEAFF. The full variable domain, in which reference TRBV15 and TRBJ1-1 provide the parts outside the CDR3, is DAMVIQNPRYQVTQFGKPVTLSCSQTLNHNVMYWYQQKSSQAPKLLFHYYDKDFNNEADTPDNFQSRRPNTSFCFLDIRSPGLGDTAMYLCATSRDTGVTEAFFGQGTRLTVV.

V usage is TRBV6-1 and J usage is TRBJ1-1; TRBD1 matches 7 bases. Trimming removed 5 bases from V and 4 bases from J; junction bases left unmatched: 4. Germline lookup yields CDR1 MNHNS and CDR2 SASEGT. The CDR3 contains 13 residues. CDR3 DNA sequence: TGTGCCAGCAGTCAGGGGGGAGGCACTGAAGCTTTCTTT. As protein: CASSQGGGTEAFF.

DNA for the CDR3: TGTGCCAGCAGCTTGTTTCTACTACATAACTATGGCTACACCTTC. Protein product: CASSLFLLHNYGYTF. This sequence joins TRBV5-6 and TRBJ1-2, with no clear D. Germline CDR1 reads SGHDT; CDR2 reads YYEEEE. Deletions cut 1 base from V and 1 base from J, with 11 bases between. The CDR3 has 15 residues.

This chain uses TRBV5-1 with TRBJ2-1, with 8 positions matching TRBD2. This CDR3 region has 15 residues. The germline V gene encodes CDR1 SGHRS and CDR2 YFSETQ. Unmatched junction bases numbered 13, after V lost 10 bases and J lost 4 bases. The CDR3 nucleotides are TGCGCCTCAGGCCCAGGGTCTAGCGGGTACAATGAGCAGTTCTTC. This encodes CASGPGSSGYNEQFF.

The chain couples TRBV5-1 to TRBJ2-7; D is undetermined. Germline V CDR1 and CDR2: SGHRS, YFSETQ. This CDR3 comprises 14 residues. Trimming took off 1 base at V and 2 bases at J, with 10 bases between the two ends. The DNA for the CDR3 is TGCGCCAGCAGCTTGTTGACGGGCCCCTACGAGCAGTACTTC. Translating gives CASSLLTGPYEQYF.

This chain uses TRBV25-1 with TRBJ2-5; 11 nucleotides agree with TRBD2. The CDR3 consists of 18 residues. J was trimmed by 0 bases and V by 4 bases; bases with no gene match: 10. Germline V CDR1 and CDR2: MGHDK, SYGVNS. CDR3 nucleotides: TGTGCCAGCAGTGGTACGGGACTAGCGGAATATCACCAAGAGACCCAGTACTTC. Amino acids: CASSGTGLAEYHQETQYF.

This chain connects TRBV18 to TRBJ1-6; no clear D. The CDR3 runs 13 residues. Germline CDR1 and CDR2: KGHSH and LQKENI. The V end lost 2 bases, the J end lost 9 bases, and 8 bases lay between the germline ends. CDR3: CASSPSTSSPLHF. The CDR3 DNA follows: TGTGCCAGCTCACCATCGACGAGTTCACCCCTCCACTTT.

The gene calls are TRBV2 and TRBJ2-7, with D possibly matching TRBD2 (7 bases). The CDR3 totals 14 residues. Germline V gene data show CDR1 as SNHLY and CDR2 as FYNNEI. The V end was cut by 6 bases, the J end by 6 bases, with 18 bases between. CDR3 sequence reads: CASRRGGRFGEQYF. In DNA, the CDR3 is TGTGCCAGCAGGAGGGGGGGGCGCTTCGGCGAGCAGTACTTC.

This sequence joins TRBV30 and TRBJ1-2; 7 bases fit TRBD1. V dropped 2 bases and J dropped 4; count of bases not matched to a gene: 13. Germline CDR1 GTSNPN, CDR2 SVGIG (reference sequence). This CDR3 is 16 amino acids long. The CDR3 loop is CAWSRGLRYTSYGYTF. CDR3 bases: TGTGCCTGGAGTAGGGGGCTTCGATACACCAGCTATGGCTACACCTTC.

The chain has TRBV15 and TRBJ2-2, with TRBD1 matching over 9 bases. The CDR3 extends over 15 amino acids. J gave up 4 bases and V 5 bases, and 5 bases lay outside the gene matches. Per the germline V gene, CDR1 is LNHNV and CDR2 is YYDKDF (reference sequence). The CDR3 loop is CATSGGTGTTGELFF. The DNA for the CDR3 is TGTGCCACCAGCGGTGGGACAGGGACCACCGGGGAGCTGTTTTTT.

The chain uses TRBV7-7 and TRBJ2-2; TRBD1 agrees at 8 bases. The CDR3 is made up of 15 amino acids. V shed 5 bases, J shed 1 base, and the junction held 3 bases outside the gene matches. Per germline, CDR1 SSHAT and CDR2 FNYEAQ (reference sequence). In nucleotides, the CDR3 is TGTGCCAGCAGCCCGGGGACAGGGAACACCGGGGAGCTGTTTTTT. Translation: CASSPGTGNTGELFF.

The chain uses TRBV19 and TRBJ2-4; TRBD1 agrees at 8 bases. Looked up from germline, CDR1 is LNHDA and CDR2 is SQIVND (reference sequence). J was trimmed by 8 bases and V by 10 bases; bases with no gene match: 10. The CDR3 extends over 13 amino acids. CDR3 sequence (DNA): TGTGCCACCGCGGACAGGGCGGAGGACATTCAGTACTTC. Translated: CATADRAEDIQYF.

V and J are TRBV6-1 and TRBJ2-1, with 8 bases identical to TRBD2. The trim removed 4 bases at V and 12 bases at J, leaving 17 bases unmatched. There are 16 residues in the CDR3. Germline V gene data show CDR1 as MNHNS and CDR2 as SASEGT. In DNA, the CDR3 is TGTGCCAGCAGTGCAAGCGTAGGCGGGGGGTCCTCGGGGCAGTTCTTC. Translation gives CASSASVGGGSSGQFF.

The chain carries TRBV5-1 and TRBJ2-3, with D perhaps TRBD2 (6 bases). With 2 bases removed from V and 2 bases from J, the gap between germline ends came to 21 bases. Germline lookup yields CDR1 SGHRS and CDR2 YFSETQ. This CDR3 region has 18 residues. This CDR3 reads CASSFNPSGGTNTDTQYF. In DNA form, the CDR3 reads TGCGCCAGCAGCTTCAACCCCTCGGGCGGGACCAACACAGATACGCAGTATTTT.

The V gene is TRBV19, the J gene TRBJ1-2, with 8 bases matching TRBD1. The junction had 5 bases not matched to a gene; V was cut back by 6 bases and J by 5 bases. CDR1 LNHDA and CDR2 SQIVND come from the germline V gene (reference sequence). The length of the CDR3 is 13 residues. The CDR3 bases are TGTGCCAGTAGCCCGACAGGGGAGTATGGCTACACCTTC. It is translated as CASSPTGEYGYTF.

V and J are TRBV27 and TRBJ2-1; a weak D match, TRBD2 (5 bases). The CDR3 covers 13 residues. Between the trimmed V and J ends, which lost 3 bases and 6 bases, there was a span of 9 bases. CDR1 is MNHEY, CDR2 SMNVEV, per germline (reference sequence). The CDR3 reads CASSFSSPNEQFF. CDR3 nucleotides: TGTGCCAGCAGTTTTTCTAGCCCCAATGAGCAGTTCTTC.

The genes are TRBV10-2 and TRBJ2-7, with 12 bases identical to TRBD1. The trim removed 4 bases at V and 7 bases at J, leaving 8 bases unmatched. Looked up from germline, CDR1 is WSHSY and CDR2 is SAAADI. This CDR3 has 15 amino acids. The CDR3 DNA is TGCGCCAGCAGTGGCTCGGGACAGGGGGCTCGAGAGCAGTACTTC. Its protein product is CASSGSGQGAREQYF.

The gene calls are TRBV6-5 and TRBJ1-1; D remains ambiguous. V was trimmed by 10 bases and J by 3 bases, leaving 15 bases between them. CDR3 length: 13 residues. Germline V gene sequence: CDR1 MNHEY, CDR2 SVGAGI. CDR3 in DNA: TGTGCCACCGGGGAGGCTCTGGACACTGAAGCTTTCTTT. Protein: CATGEALDTEAFF.

V is TRBV28 and J is TRBJ2-2; the D is unclear. The V gene's germline CDR1 is MDHEN and CDR2 SYDVKM. CDR3 length: 16 amino acids. With 6 bases removed from V and 6 bases from J, the gap between germline ends came to 20 bases. The CDR3 loop is CASSRAATPWAGELFF. The CDR3 region has the DNA TGTGCCAGCAGCCGAGCCGCCACACCTTGGGCCGGGGAGCTGTTTTTT.

The gene calls are TRBV19 and TRBJ1-5; D might be TRBD1 (5 bases). CDR1 LNHDA and CDR2 SQIVND come from the germline V gene (reference sequence). This CDR3 comprises 16 residues. Trimming stripped 10 bases from V and 1 base from J, with 20 bases between. CDR3 region: CATALPGTVSNQPQHF. CDR3 in DNA: TGTGCCACAGCACTTCCCGGGACGGTGAGCAATCAGCCCCAGCATTTT.

The V and J genes are TRBV5-4 and TRBJ2-7; 7 bases are a match to TRBD2. The CDR3 covers 14 residues. CDR1 and CDR2 from the germline V gene are SGHNT and YYREEE (reference sequence). V lost 2 bases to trimming and J lost 2 bases; unmatched junction nucleotides: 4. The CDR3 DNA sequence: TGTGCCAGCAGCTTATCTAGCGGTCCCTACGAGCAGTACTTC. Translation: CASSLSSGPYEQYF.

V usage is TRBV5-6 and J usage is TRBJ1-3; no definite D call. Germline CDR1 and CDR2: SGHDT and YYEEEE. This CDR3 spans 14 amino acids. Trimming removed 0 bases from V and 7 bases from J, with 11 bases in between. The CDR3, as DNA: TGTGCCAGCAGCTTGGCGGCAGCGAAGAACACCATATATTTT. Amino acid sequence: CASSLAAAKNTIYF. The complete variable domain, with remaining parts taken from reference TRBV5-6 and TRBJ1-3, reads DAGVTQSPTHLIKTRGQQVTLRCSPKSGHDTVSWYQQALGQGPQFIFQYYEEEERQRGNFPDRFSGHQFPNYSSELNVNALLLGDSALYLCASSLAAAKNTIYFGEGSWLTVV.

The V and J genes are TRBV5-4 and TRBJ2-7; TRBD2 might be the D (6 bases). CDR1 is SGHNT, CDR2 YYREEE, per germline (reference sequence). This CDR3 region has 15 residues. Trimming removed 3 bases from V and 1 base from J, with 14 bases in between. The CDR3 loop is CASSSSLTSSYEQYF. For the CDR3, the DNA is TGTGCCAGCAGCTCCTCCCTGACTAGTTCCTACGAGCAGTACTTC.

This chain uses TRBV19 with TRBJ2-1, with 7 bases fitting TRBD2. From germline, CDR1 is LNHDA and CDR2 SQIVND (reference sequence). The CDR3 loop spans 14 amino acids. V gave up 3 bases and J gave up 4 bases; unmatched junction bases: 3. CDR3 region: CASSIALAYNEQFF. The CDR3 bases are TGTGCCAGTAGTATTGCACTAGCGTACAATGAGCAGTTCTTC.